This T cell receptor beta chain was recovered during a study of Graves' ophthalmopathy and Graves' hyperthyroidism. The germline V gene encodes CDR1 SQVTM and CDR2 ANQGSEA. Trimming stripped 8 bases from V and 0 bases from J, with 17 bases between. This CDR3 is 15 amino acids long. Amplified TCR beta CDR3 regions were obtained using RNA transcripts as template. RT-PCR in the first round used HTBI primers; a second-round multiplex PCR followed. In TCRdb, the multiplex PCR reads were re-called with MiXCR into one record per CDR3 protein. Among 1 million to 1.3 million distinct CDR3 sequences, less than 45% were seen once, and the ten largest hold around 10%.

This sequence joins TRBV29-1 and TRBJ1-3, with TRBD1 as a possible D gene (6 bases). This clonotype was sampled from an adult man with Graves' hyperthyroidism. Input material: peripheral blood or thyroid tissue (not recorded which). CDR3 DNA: TGCAGCTTATCTCTAGGACAGTTCTCTGGAAACACCATATATTTT. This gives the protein CSLSLGQFSGNTIYF. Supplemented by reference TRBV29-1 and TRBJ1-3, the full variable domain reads SAVISQKPSRDICQRGTSLTIQCQVDSQVTMMFWYRQQPGQSLTLIATANQGSEATYESGFVIDKFPISRPNLTFSTLTVSNMSPEDSSIYLCSLSLGQFSGNTIYFGEGSWLTVV.